The TCR beta chain described here comes from a study of blood T cell repertoires in COVID-19. Turning to the study itself: The United States, Italy and Spain were the sources of the acute and convalescent COVID-19 samples. Sources were T cells, B-cell-depleted T cells, or PBMCs; the material itself was cDNA or gDNA.

Original handling: It was from reference gene primer amplification that nucleated cell counts were estimated. This table comes from immunoSEQ multiplex PCR, and its TCRdb copy is limited to in-frame clones, with some not included. V and J calls and clone size come straight from that table; D and trimming were deduced from the DNA. The data contain 200,000 to 250,000 clones, about 79% of them singletons. The trim removed 2 bases at V and 3 bases at J, leaving 6 bases unmatched. CDR1 is SGHTA, CDR2 FQGNSA, per germline. CDR3 length: 17 residues. The V call is TRBV7-2, the J call TRBJ2-2; 10 nucleotides line up with TRBD2. The origin of this receptor is a woman aged 40 to 50 who had recovered from COVID-19. Specimen: peripheral blood. CDR3 coding DNA: TGTGCCAGCAGCTTACAACTAGCGGGGCCCTACACCGGGGAGCTGTTTTTT. Encoded protein: CASSLQLAGPYTGELFF.